Below, one TCR beta chain is given with its context. The antigen is unknown. Other nucleotide sequences from this sample produce the same CDR3. The treatment: about 20 received Ad26.COV2.S at low or high dose, single or two shots; roughly 5 received placebo; per-sample allocation not given. Following the first vaccine or placebo injection, samples were taken on day 63. The donor's status was that of an adult aged 18-55 years in Boston. The sample comes from a study of Ad26.COV2.S vaccination and SARS-CoV-2 variants. Whole-study context: A COV1001 Ad26.COV2.S trial-arm participant provided the sample. Ad26.COV2.S given intramuscularly, once or twice 56 days apart. General study results and limits: Assessments of TCR breadth and depth may have underestimated the total T cell responses.

The repertoire was sequenced with immunoSEQ multiplex PCR; TCRdb's copy has only in-frame clones and lacks some. Here the sample spans 500,000 or so clones, roughly 87% being singletons. Between the trimmed V and J ends, which lost 5 bases and 5 bases, there was a span of 10 bases. Per germline, CDR1 SGHVS and CDR2 FQNEAQ. The CDR3 loop spans 13 amino acids. The TCR was taken from a person aged 18-65 years who received the Ad26.COV2.S COVID-19 vaccine or a placebo. The chain is built from TRBV7-8 and TRBJ2-1; maybe TRBD1 (5 bases). The sequencing used peripheral blood, collected in a trial of Ad26.COV2.S vaccine versus placebo. CDR3 amino acids: CASSPPGNNEQFF. CDR3 coding DNA: TGTGCCAGCAGCCCCCCAGGGAACAATGAGCAGTTCTTC.